This entry concerns a single T cell receptor (beta chain). This entry is derived from a study of T cell clones after liver transplantation. Looking at the study overall: Samples came from ITN030ST, which attempted immunosuppression withdrawal within 2 years of liver transplantation.

Germline lookup yields CDR1 SGHVS and CDR2 FNYEAQ. The CDR3 is made up of 13 amino acids. V was trimmed by 5 bases and J by 3 bases, leaving 11 bases between them. The repertoire was sequenced with immunoSEQ multiplex PCR; TCRdb's copy has only in-frame clones and lacks some. The sample carries around 9,700 clones, almost 80% recorded once. The chain is built from TRBV7-6 and TRBJ2-7; D possibly corresponds to TRBD1 (6 bases). This sample comprised CD8+ T cells from blood, obtained at the 22-month timepoint. The clonotype comes from a human patient who received a liver transplant. Some T cells could come from the graft donor. The CDR3 loop reads CASSADSHYEQYF. CDR3 bases: TGTGCCAGCAGCGCGGACAGCCACTACGAGCAGTACTTC. Full variable domain (outside the CDR3, taken from reference TRBV7-6 and TRBJ2-7): GAGVSQSPRYKVTKRGQDVALRCDPISGHVSLYWYRQALGQGPEFLTYFNYEAQQDKSGLPNDRFSAERPEGSISTLTIQRTEQRDSAMYRCASSADSHYEQYFGPGTRLTVT.